This TCR beta chain was recovered during a study of blood T cell repertoires in COVID-19. Using immunoSEQ multiplex PCR, the repertoire was profiled, and TCRdb retains in-frame clones only, with some absent. The sample yields around 190,000 clones, 86% seen once. Germline V gene data show CDR1 as SGHAT and CDR2 as FQNNGV. Trimming cost V 7 bases and J 10 bases, with 14 bases left between them. The CDR3 totals 12 residues. This sequence was found in a woman between 35 and 50 years old in a cohort exposed to, infected with or recovered from COVID-19 (not recorded which). The source material was PBMCs or T cells enriched from blood (not recorded which). The chain links TRBV11-2 to TRBJ2-1; possibly TRBD1 for D (6 bases). This CDR3 is CASNDHRVEQFF. Written as DNA, the CDR3 is TGTGCCAGCAACGACCACAGGGTGGAGCAGTTCTTC.